Below are 18 T cell receptor beta chains sequenced from a single sample in a study of CD8 T cells in Susac syndrome. cDNA came from around 0.54 to 1 ug RNA primed by random hexamers. TCRdb re-analysed the immunoSEQ multiplex PCR reads in MiXCR, keeping a single row per CDR3 protein. The sample lists 150,000 to 200,000 distinct CDR3 sequences; around 94% were seen once. Sequences were obtained from CD4+ T cells from PBMCs. The receptors originated from a human donor in good health.

The chain has TRBV4-2 and TRBJ2-3; TRBD2 aligns across 7 bases. Unmatched junction bases numbered 7, after V lost 2 bases and J lost 5 bases. CDR1 and CDR2 from the germline V gene are LGHNA and YNFKEQ. This CDR3 region has 15 residues. The DNA for the CDR3 is TGTGCCAGCAGCCAATCGGGGGGAATTGGAGATACGCAGTATTTT. Translated: CASSQSGGIGDTQYF.

This rearrangement joins TRBV7-2 to TRBJ2-3, with 8 bases that match TRBD2. Per germline, CDR1 SGHTA and CDR2 FQGNSA. The CDR3 is made up of 15 amino acids. J lost 2 bases, V lost 5 bases, and 6 bases had no gene match. For the CDR3, the DNA is TGTGCCAGCAGCACCCAAGCGGGGGTCACAGATACGCAGTATTTT. Protein product: CASSTQAGVTDTQYF.

The chain couples TRBV15 to TRBJ2-2; TRBD1 or TRBD2 may be the D gene (6 bases each). V was trimmed by 6 bases and J by 6 bases, leaving 17 bases between them. The CDR3 is 15 residues long. Germline assignment: CDR1 LNHNV and CDR2 YYDKDF (reference sequence). CDR3 loop: CATRLGGQHAGELFF. The CDR3 DNA is TGTGCCACCAGATTGGGGGGACAACACGCCGGGGAGCTGTTTTTT.

This clonotype turned up a few times. This rearrangement joins TRBV3-1 to TRBJ1-1; possible D gene TRBD1, 5 bases. CDR1 is LGHDT and CDR2 is YNNKEL in the germline V gene (reference sequence). The CDR3 runs to 14 residues. Trimming stripped 2 bases from V and 0 bases from J, with 7 bases between. CDR3 in DNA: TGTGCCAGCAGCCAACGACAGCTGAACACTGAAGCTTTCTTT. As protein: CASSQRQLNTEAFF. Full variable domain (missing parts from reference TRBV3-1 and TRBJ1-1): DTAVSQTPKYLVTQMGNDKSIKCEQNLGHDTMYWYKQDSKKFLKIMFSYNNKELIINETVPNRFSPKSPDKAHLNLHINSLELGDSAVYFCASSQRQLNTEAFFGQGTRLTVV.

The chain uses TRBV28 and TRBJ1-4; D remains ambiguous. This CDR3 comprises 14 residues. Germline V gene lookup returns CDR1 MDHEN and CDR2 SYDVKM. V was clipped by 2 bases and J by 2 bases, with 6 bases between them. The DNA of the CDR3 is TGTGCCAGCAGTTTAACCGCGACTAATGAAAAACTGTTTTTT. The encoded protein is CASSLTATNEKLFF. Looking up the rest from reference TRBV28 and TRBJ1-4 gives the full variable domain: DVKVTQSSRYLVKRTGEKVFLECVQDMDHENMFWYRQDPGLGLRLIYFSYDVKMKEKGDIPEGYSVSREKKERFSLILESASTNQTSMYLCASSLTATNEKLFFGSGTQLSVL.

To note about this clonotype: Germline and junction disagree at one end, which may indicate a read error. The rearrangement links TRBV3-1 to TRBJ2-5, with 9 bases fitting TRBD2. The CDR3 spans 15 residues. Germline-derived CDR1 and CDR2 are LGHDT and YNNKEL (reference sequence). In DNA form, the CDR3 reads TGTGCCAGCATCCAAGGGACTAGCCTCCCGGAGACCCAGTACTTC. It translates to CASIQGTSLPETQYF.

The V and J genes are TRBV30 and TRBJ2-5; perhaps TRBD1 as D (6 bases). Trimming cost V 5 bases and J 1 base, with 14 bases left between them. This CDR3 has 14 amino acids. From germline, CDR1 is GTSNPN and CDR2 SVGIG (reference sequence). CDR3 protein: CAWRIGGIQETQYF. The CDR3 DNA reads as TGTGCCTGGCGGATAGGGGGAATCCAAGAGACCCAGTACTTC.

V is TRBV28 and J is TRBJ1-2, with D maybe TRBD1 (6 bases). This CDR3 is 12 amino acids long. Germline V lookup: CDR1 MDHEN, CDR2 SYDVKM. Trimming took off 7 bases at V and 8 bases at J, with 14 bases between the two ends. CDR3 sequence (DNA): TGTGCCAGCATCAGGGGTGTAGGGGGCTACACCTTC. Translation gives CASIRGVGGYTF.

This rearrangement joins TRBV20-1 to TRBJ2-4, with D hard to call. The CDR3 extends over 15 amino acids. V was shortened by 0 bases and J by 7 bases, with 16 bases between the two germline ends. Germline CDR1 DFQATT, CDR2 SNEGSKA (reference sequence). CDR3 in DNA: TGCAGTGCTAGAGATGGGCGGCTAACTGGGAACATTCAGTACTTC. Translating gives CSARDGRLTGNIQYF.

J is TRBJ2-1 and V is TRBV21-1. TRBV21-1 is assigned pseudogene status. The CDR3 contains 12 residues. CDR3 region: CAIGRGYNEQFF. The CDR3 coding sequence is TGTGCCATTGGCCGTGGATACAATGAGCAGTTCTTC.

This clonotype was detected only once. The chain links TRBV20-1 to TRBJ1-1; D uncertain. V lost 1 base and J lost 0, with 6 bases in between. The CDR3 covers 13 residues. The germline CDR1 and CDR2 sequences are DFQATT and SNEGSKA (reference sequence). The CDR3: CSARGRMNTEAFF. The CDR3 DNA follows: TGCAGTGCTAGAGGGAGAATGAACACTGAAGCTTTCTTT.

V and J are TRBV7-9 and TRBJ2-1; 8 nucleotides align to TRBD2. The V segment lost 6 bases and the J segment 8 bases; nucleotides outside the gene matches: 6. The germline gives CDR1 SEHNR, CDR2 FQNEAQ (reference sequence). The CDR3 loop spans 13 amino acids. The CDR3 DNA is TGTGCCAGCAGACCACCGGGACTAGATGAGCAGTTCTTC. Amino acid sequence: CASRPPGLDEQFF.

The chain joins TRBV7-2 to TRBJ1-5; D is undetermined. The CDR3 totals 15 residues. The V and J ends lost 1 base and 0 bases respectively, with 7 bases between them. Germline V gene data show CDR1 as SGHTA and CDR2 as FQGNSA. The CDR3 sequence: CASSLGSGSNQPQHF. CDR3 sequence (DNA): TGTGCCAGCAGCTTAGGGTCGGGTAGCAATCAGCCCCAGCATTTT.

V and J are TRBV15 and TRBJ1-1, with 8 bases identical to TRBD1. Germline V gives CDR1 LNHNV, CDR2 YYDKDF (reference sequence). V was clipped by 5 bases and J by 4 bases; unmatched bases: 9. The CDR3 contains 15 residues. CDR3 loop: CATSVRQGLGTEAFF. CDR3 coding DNA: TGTGCCACCAGCGTACGACAGGGGTTGGGCACTGAAGCTTTCTTT.

The chain links TRBV15 to TRBJ2-3; D may be TRBD2 (7 bases). The CDR3 covers 14 residues. Germline values: CDR1 LNHNV, CDR2 YYDKDF (reference sequence). Trimming cost V 0 bases and J 7 bases, with 11 bases left between them. CDR3 loop: CATSRDGGAYTQYF. For the CDR3, the DNA is TGTGCCACCAGCAGAGATGGGGGGGCATATACGCAGTATTTT.

The chain couples TRBV7-2 to TRBJ2-7, with D unresolved. Germline CDR1 reads SGHTA; CDR2 reads FQGNSA. This CDR3 is built from 13 residues. V was clipped by 5 bases and J by 7 bases, with 15 bases between them. CDR3 sequence: CASSTGRYNEQYF. The DNA of the CDR3 is TGTGCCAGCAGCACTGGACGGTATAATGAGCAGTACTTC.

V and J are TRBV5-4 and TRBJ2-7; perhaps D is TRBD1 or TRBD2 (6 bases each). Germline V gene sequence: CDR1 SGHNT, CDR2 YYREEE (reference sequence). The CDR3 totals 15 residues. V was clipped by 3 bases and J by 3 bases, with 16 bases between them. CDR3 coding DNA: TGTGCCAGCAGCTCGAACGCGGGACACAGCTACGAGCAGTACTTC. Protein: CASSSNAGHSYEQYF.

This CDR3 is CASRLTGYSPLHF. CDR3 coding DNA: TGTGCCAGCAGACTGACAGGGTATTCACCCCTCCACTTT. This chain connects TRBV6-5 to TRBJ1-6; 7 bases fit TRBD1. CDR1 MNHEY and CDR2 SVGAGI come from the germline V gene. The V segment lost 6 bases and the J segment 8 bases; nucleotides outside the gene matches: 4. CDR3 size: 13 residues.